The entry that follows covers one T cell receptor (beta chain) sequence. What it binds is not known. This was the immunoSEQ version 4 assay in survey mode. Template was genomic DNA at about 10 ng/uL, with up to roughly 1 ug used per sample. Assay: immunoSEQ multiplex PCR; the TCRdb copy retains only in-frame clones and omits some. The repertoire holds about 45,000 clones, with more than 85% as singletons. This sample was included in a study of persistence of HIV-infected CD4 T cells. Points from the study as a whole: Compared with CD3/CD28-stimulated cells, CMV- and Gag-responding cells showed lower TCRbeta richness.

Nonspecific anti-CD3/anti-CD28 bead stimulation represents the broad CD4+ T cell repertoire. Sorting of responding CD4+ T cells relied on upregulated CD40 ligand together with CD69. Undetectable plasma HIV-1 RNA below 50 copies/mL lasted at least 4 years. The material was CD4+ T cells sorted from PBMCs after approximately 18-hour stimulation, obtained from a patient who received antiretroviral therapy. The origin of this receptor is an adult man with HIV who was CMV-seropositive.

As DNA, the CDR3 is TGCGCCAGCGACTCCGGGACAGGGTCCCCCGGGGAGCTGTTTTTT. This sequence encodes CASDSGTGSPGELFF. The chain employs TRBV5-1 and TRBJ2-2; 9 nucleotides match TRBD1. The CDR3 length is 15 residues. Germline trimming cut 7 bases from V and 6 bases from J; bases unmatched to any gene: 10. Germline-derived CDR1 and CDR2 are SGHRS and YFSETQ.